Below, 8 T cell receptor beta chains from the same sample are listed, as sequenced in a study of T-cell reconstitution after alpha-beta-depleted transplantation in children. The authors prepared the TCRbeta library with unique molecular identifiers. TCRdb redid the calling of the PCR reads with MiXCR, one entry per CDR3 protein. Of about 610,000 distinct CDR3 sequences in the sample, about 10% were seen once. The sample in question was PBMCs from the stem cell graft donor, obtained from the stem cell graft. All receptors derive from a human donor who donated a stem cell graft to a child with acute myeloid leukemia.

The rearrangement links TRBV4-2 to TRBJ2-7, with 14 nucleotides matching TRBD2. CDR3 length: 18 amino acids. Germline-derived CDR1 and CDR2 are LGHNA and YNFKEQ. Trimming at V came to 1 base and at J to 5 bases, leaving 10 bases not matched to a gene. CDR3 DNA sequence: TGTGCCAGCAGCCAAGGACTAGCGGGAGGGCCTAGATTCGACGAGCAGTACTTC. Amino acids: CASSQGLAGGPRFDEQYF.

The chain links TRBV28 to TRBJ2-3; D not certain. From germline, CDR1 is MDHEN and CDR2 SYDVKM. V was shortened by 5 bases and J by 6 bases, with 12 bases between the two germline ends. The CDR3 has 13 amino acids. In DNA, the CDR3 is TGTGCCAGCAGTATCATATTTTGGGATACGCAGTATTTT. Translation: CASSIIFWDTQYF.

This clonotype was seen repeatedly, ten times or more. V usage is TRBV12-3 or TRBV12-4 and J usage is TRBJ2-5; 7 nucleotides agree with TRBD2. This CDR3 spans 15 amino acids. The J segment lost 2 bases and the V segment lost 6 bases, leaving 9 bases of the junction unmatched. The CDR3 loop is CASRPTSPRQETQYF. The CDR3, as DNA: TGTGCCAGCAGACCGACTAGCCCCCGTCAAGAGACCCAGTACTTC.

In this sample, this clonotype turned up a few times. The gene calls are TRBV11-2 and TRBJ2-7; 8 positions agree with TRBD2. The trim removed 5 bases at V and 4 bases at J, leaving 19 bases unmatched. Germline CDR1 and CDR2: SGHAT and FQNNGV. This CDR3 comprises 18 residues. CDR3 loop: CASSPVGGGRKSSYEQYF. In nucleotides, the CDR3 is TGTGCCAGCAGCCCTGTAGGTGGCGGGAGGAAAAGCTCGTACGAGCAGTACTTC.

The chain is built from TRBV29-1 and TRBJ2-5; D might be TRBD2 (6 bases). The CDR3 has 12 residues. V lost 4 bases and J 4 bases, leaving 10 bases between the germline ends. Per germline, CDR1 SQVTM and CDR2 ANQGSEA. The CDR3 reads CSVAGRGETQYF. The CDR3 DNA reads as TGCAGCGTTGCCGGGAGAGGAGAGACCCAGTACTTC.

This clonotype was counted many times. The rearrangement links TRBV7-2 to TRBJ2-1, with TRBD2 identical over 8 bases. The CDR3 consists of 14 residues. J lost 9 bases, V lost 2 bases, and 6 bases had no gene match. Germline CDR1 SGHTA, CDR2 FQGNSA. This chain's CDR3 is CASSLWREVPEQFF. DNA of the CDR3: TGTGCCAGCAGCTTATGGCGGGAGGTGCCTGAGCAGTTCTTC.

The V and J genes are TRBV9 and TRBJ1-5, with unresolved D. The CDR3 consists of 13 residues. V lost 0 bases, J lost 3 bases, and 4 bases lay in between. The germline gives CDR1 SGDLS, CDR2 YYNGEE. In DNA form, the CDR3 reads TGTGCCAGCAGCGTAGCCTCCAATCAGCCCCAGCATTTT. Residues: CASSVASNQPQHF.

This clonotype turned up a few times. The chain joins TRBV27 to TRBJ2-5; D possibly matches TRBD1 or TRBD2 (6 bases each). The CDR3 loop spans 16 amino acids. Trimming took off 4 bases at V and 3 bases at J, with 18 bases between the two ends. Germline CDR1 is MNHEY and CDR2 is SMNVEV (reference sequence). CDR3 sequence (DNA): TGTGCCAGCAGTTACGGAGGGGGATTCGGGGAAGAGACCCAGTACTTC. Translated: CASSYGGGFGEETQYF.